The 13 T cell receptor beta chains reported below all come from one sample, sequenced in a study of early T cells in non-severe SARS-CoV-2 infection. Via MiXCR, TCRdb re-called the 5' RACE reads, giving one row per CDR3 protein. This sample yields 95,000 to 110,000 distinct CDR3 sequences, of which around 10% are seen a single time; roughly 7.5% belongs to the top ten. The sample was whole blood. These TCRs come from an adult who was a healthcare worker with PCR-confirmed SARS-CoV-2 infection or an uninfected control (not recorded which).

This clonotype was observed at least ten times. The V gene is TRBV28, the J gene TRBJ2-3, with 9 bases lining up with TRBD2. V was clipped by 3 bases and J by 3 bases; unmatched bases: 4. The CDR3 extends over 15 amino acids. Germline CDR1 and CDR2: MDHEN and SYDVKM. CDR3 loop: CASSFSGRRTDTQYF. The CDR3 nucleotides are TGTGCCAGCAGTTTCAGCGGGAGGCGGACAGATACGCAGTATTTT.

This clonotype was detected a few times. The chain combines TRBV18 with TRBJ1-6; D remains unclear. This CDR3 contains 13 residues. CDR1 KGHSH and CDR2 LQKENI come from the germline V gene. V dropped 2 bases and J dropped 7 bases, with 6 bases sitting between them. The CDR3 loop reads CASSPVANSPLHF. CDR3 DNA: TGTGCCAGCTCACCAGTGGCAAATTCACCCCTCCACTTT. The whole variable domain, remainder taken from reference TRBV18 and TRBJ1-6, is NAGVMQNPRHLVRRRGQEARLRCSPMKGHSHVYWYRQLPEEGLKFMVYLQKENIIDESGMPKERFSAEFPKEGPSILRIQQVVRGDSAAYFCASSPVANSPLHFGNGTRLTVT.

The chain links TRBV2 to TRBJ2-1; D is undetermined. The germline V gene has CDR1 SNHLY and CDR2 FYNNEI. This CDR3 is 13 amino acids long. Trimming took 6 bases from V and 4 from J, leaving 10 bases between them. In DNA, the CDR3 is TGTGCCAGCAGCGTAGCAGATTACAATGAGCAGTTCTTC. Translated, it gives CASSVADYNEQFF. The whole variable domain, filled in from reference TRBV2 and TRBJ2-1, reads EPEVTQTPSHQVTQMGQEVILRCVPISNHLYFYWYRQILGQKVEFLVSFYNNEISEKSEIFDDQFSVERPDGSNFTLKIRSTKLEDSAMYFCASSVADYNEQFFGPGTRLTVL.

This clonotype was seen at least ten times. V gene TRBV2 combines with J gene TRBJ2-2; D is unclear. The CDR3 is 13 residues long. V was shortened by 8 bases and J by 3 bases, with 10 bases between the two germline ends. Germline V lookup: CDR1 SNHLY, CDR2 FYNNEI. CDR3 in DNA: TGTGCCAGCGGAGTTAGGGACACCGGGGAGCTGTTTTTT. As protein: CASGVRDTGELFF.

The sample holds many counts of this clonotype. This chain uses TRBV9 with TRBJ2-1; maybe TRBD2 (5 bases). There are 14 residues in the CDR3. Trimming pared 4 bases from V and 3 bases from J, leaving 11 bases between. CDR1 SGDLS and CDR2 YYNGEE come from the germline V gene. The CDR3 loop reads CASSQASYYNEQFF. CDR3 in DNA: TGTGCCAGCAGCCAGGCTAGCTACTACAATGAGCAGTTCTTC.

This clonotype was counted many times. The CDR3 is CASSLPYTGSNYEQYF. The CDR3 nucleotides read TGTGCCAGCAGTTTACCCTATACAGGTTCCAACTACGAGCAGTACTTC. V is TRBV28 and J is TRBJ2-7, with a tentative D call TRBD1 (5 bases). The CDR3 has 16 amino acids. Deletions cut 2 bases from V and 3 bases from J, with 17 bases between. Looked up from germline, CDR1 is MDHEN and CDR2 is SYDVKM.

This clonotype was detected a few times. The genes are TRBV7-9 and TRBJ1-4; D might be TRBD1 (5 bases). CDR3 size: 14 residues. V was pared by 6 bases and J by 8 bases, with 16 bases between. In germline, CDR1 is SEHNR, CDR2 FQNEAQ (reference sequence). The CDR3 sequence is CASSGGIQKEKLFF. CDR3 in DNA: TGTGCCAGCAGTGGGGGAATACAGAAGGAAAAACTGTTTTTT.

This clonotype has a count of ten or more. The J gene is TRBJ2-1, the V gene TRBV11-2; D unresolved. Germline assignment: CDR1 SGHAT and CDR2 FQNNGV. Between the trimmed V and J ends, which lost 5 bases and 9 bases, there was a span of 11 bases. The CDR3 is 12 residues long. The CDR3 reads CASSRNLGEQFF. The DNA of the CDR3 is TGTGCCAGCAGCCGTAACCTGGGTGAGCAGTTCTTC. The variable domain in full, completed from reference TRBV11-2 and TRBJ2-1, reads EAGVAQSPRYKIIEKRQSVAFWCNPISGHATLYWYQQILGQGPKLLIQFQNNGVVDDSQLPKDRFSAERLKGVDSTLKIQPAKLEDSAVYLCASSRNLGEQFFGPGTRLTVL.

Of note for this clonotype: This may be a read error, as it is one base from a much larger clone. The final CDR3 position lacks the conserved phenylalanine or tryptophan, pointing to a likely read error. The chain couples TRBV20-1 to TRBJ2-3; 8 bases are a match to TRBD2. This CDR3 has 14 amino acids. Germline V gene data show CDR1 as DFQATT and CDR2 as SNEGSKA (reference sequence). Trimming at V came to 5 bases and at J to 2 bases, leaving 6 bases not matched to a gene. CDR3 coding DNA: TGCAGTGCTCCAAAAGCGGGAGTCACAGATACGCAGTATTTA. Encoded protein: CSAPKAGVTDTQYL.

The gene calls are TRBV2 and TRBJ2-7, with D perhaps matching TRBD2 (6 bases). CDR1 and CDR2 from the germline V gene are SNHLY and FYNNEI. The V gene lost 7 bases and the J gene lost 3 bases, with 13 bases spanning the gap. The CDR3 runs to 13 residues. CDR3 loop: CASILAGYYEQYF. In DNA, the CDR3 is TGTGCCAGCATACTAGCCGGCTACTACGAGCAGTACTTC.

This clonotype was observed at least ten times. V usage is TRBV10-2 and J usage is TRBJ2-7; 16 bases match TRBD2. CDR3 length equals 15 residues. The germline CDR1 and CDR2 sequences are WSHSY and SAAADI. Germline trimming cut 7 bases from V and 4 bases from J; bases unmatched to any gene: 4. The CDR3 nucleotides read TGCGCCAGCACCCCGGGACTAGCGGGAGGGTACGAGCAGTACTTC. Residues: CASTPGLAGGYEQYF.

This clonotype turned up a few times. This chain connects TRBV15 to TRBJ1-5; D unclear. Trimming stripped 1 base from V and 3 bases from J, with 16 bases between. The length of the CDR3 is 17 residues. Germline CDR1 and CDR2: LNHNV and YYDKDF (reference sequence). CDR3 amino acids: CATSRGDTYTPNQPQHF. The CDR3, as DNA: TGTGCCACCAGCAGAGGAGACACCTACACGCCCAATCAGCCCCAGCATTTT.

At least ten counts were recorded for this clonotype. The rearrangement uses TRBV6-5 and TRBJ2-5, with TRBD2 matching 7 bases. CDR3 length: 16 amino acids. V lost 2 bases, J lost 2 bases, and 8 bases stayed unmatched. Germline CDR1 is MNHEY and CDR2 is SVGAGI. CDR3 amino acids: CASSYISGTIQETQYF. The CDR3, as DNA: TGTGCCAGCAGTTACATATCTGGGACTATACAAGAGACCCAGTACTTC.